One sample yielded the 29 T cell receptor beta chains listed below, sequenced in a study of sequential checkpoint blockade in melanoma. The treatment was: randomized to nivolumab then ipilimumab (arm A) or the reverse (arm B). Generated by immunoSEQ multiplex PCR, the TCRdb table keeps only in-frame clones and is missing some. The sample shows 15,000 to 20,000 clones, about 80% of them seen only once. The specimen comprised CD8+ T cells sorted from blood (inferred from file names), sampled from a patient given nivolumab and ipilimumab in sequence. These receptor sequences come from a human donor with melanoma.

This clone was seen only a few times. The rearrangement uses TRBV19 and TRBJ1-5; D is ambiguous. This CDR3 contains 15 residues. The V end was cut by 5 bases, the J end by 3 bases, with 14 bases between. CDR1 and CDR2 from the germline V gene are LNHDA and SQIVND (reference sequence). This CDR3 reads CASSGRAGFNQPQHF. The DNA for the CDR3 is TGTGCCAGTAGTGGGCGGGCAGGCTTCAATCAGCCCCAGCATTTT.

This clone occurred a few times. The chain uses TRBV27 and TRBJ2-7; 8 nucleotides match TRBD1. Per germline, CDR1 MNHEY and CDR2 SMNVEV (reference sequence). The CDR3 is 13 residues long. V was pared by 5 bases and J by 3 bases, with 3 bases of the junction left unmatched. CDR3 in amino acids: CASSAGTGYEQYF. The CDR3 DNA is TGTGCCAGCAGTGCCGGGACAGGCTACGAGCAGTACTTC.

The CDR3 nucleotides read TGTGCCAGTAGGCAGGGGGCGCGTCAGCCCCAGCATTTT. This gives the protein CASRQGARQPQHF. This rearrangement joins TRBV19 to TRBJ1-5; 8 bases line up with TRBD1. V lost 6 bases and J lost 6; bases outside the gene matches: 4. Germline lookup yields CDR1 LNHDA and CDR2 SQIVND (reference sequence). This CDR3 spans 13 amino acids.

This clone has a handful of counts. CDR3 nucleotides: TGTGCCACCAGCTGGGGGGCCTACGAGCAGTACTTC. It specifies CATSWGAYEQYF. The chain recombines TRBV6-6 with TRBJ2-7, with D possibly being TRBD2 (6 bases). Germline-derived CDR1 and CDR2 are MNHNY and SVGAGI (reference sequence). Trimming shortened V by 10 bases and J by 2 bases, and 12 bases separated the two germline ends. The CDR3 has 12 residues.

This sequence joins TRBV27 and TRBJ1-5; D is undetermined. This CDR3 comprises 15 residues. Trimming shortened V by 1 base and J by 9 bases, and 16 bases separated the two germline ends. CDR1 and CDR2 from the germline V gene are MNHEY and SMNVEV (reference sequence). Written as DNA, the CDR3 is TGTGCCAGCAGTTTATTGGGCCACAGCCCATGGCCCCAGCATTTT. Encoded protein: CASSLLGHSPWPQHF.

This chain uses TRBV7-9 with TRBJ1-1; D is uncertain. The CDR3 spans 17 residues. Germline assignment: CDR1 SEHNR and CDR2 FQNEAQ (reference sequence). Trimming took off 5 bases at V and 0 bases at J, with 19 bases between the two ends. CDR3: CASSGGAGSSMNTEAFF. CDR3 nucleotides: TGTGCCAGCAGCGGCGGCGCGGGGAGCTCCATGAACACTGAAGCTTTCTTT.

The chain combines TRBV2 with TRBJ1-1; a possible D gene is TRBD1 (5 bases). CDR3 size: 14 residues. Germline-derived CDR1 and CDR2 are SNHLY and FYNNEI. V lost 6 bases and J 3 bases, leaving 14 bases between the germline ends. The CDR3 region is CASSSGGGDTEAFF. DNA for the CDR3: TGTGCCAGCAGCTCCGGGGGGGGTGACACTGAAGCTTTCTTT.

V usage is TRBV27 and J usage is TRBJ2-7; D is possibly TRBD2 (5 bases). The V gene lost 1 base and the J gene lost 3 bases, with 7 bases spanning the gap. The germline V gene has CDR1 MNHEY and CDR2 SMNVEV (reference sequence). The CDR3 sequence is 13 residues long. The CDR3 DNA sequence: TGTGCCAGCAGTTTATTCGCGGGCTACGAGCAGTACTTC. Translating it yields CASSLFAGYEQYF.

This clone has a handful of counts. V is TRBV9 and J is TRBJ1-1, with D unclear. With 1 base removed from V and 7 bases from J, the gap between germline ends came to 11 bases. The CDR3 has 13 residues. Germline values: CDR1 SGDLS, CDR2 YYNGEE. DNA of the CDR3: TGTGCCAGCAGCGTATCCTACAGAAATGAAGCTTTCTTT. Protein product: CASSVSYRNEAFF.

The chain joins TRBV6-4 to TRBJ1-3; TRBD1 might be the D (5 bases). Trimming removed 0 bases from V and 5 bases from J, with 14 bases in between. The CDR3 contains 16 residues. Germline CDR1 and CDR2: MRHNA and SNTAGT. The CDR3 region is CASSDSPREERNTIYF. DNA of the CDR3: TGTGCCAGCAGTGACTCACCCAGGGAAGAGAGAAACACCATATATTTT.

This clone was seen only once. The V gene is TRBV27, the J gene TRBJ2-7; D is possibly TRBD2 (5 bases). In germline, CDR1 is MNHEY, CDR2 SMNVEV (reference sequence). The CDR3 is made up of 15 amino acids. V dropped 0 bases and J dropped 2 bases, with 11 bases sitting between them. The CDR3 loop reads CASSLSLAVTYEQYF. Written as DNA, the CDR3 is TGTGCCAGCAGTTTATCCCTAGCTGTTACCTACGAGCAGTACTTC.

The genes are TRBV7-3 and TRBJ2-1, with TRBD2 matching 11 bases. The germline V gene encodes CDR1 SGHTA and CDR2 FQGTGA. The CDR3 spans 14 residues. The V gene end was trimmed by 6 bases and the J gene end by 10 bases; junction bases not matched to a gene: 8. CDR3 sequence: CASSYSGGANEQFF. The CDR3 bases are TGTGCCAGCAGTTATAGCGGGGGGGCTAACGAGCAGTTCTTC. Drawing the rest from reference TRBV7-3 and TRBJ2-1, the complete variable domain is GAGVSQTPSNKVTEKGKYVELRCDPISGHTALYWYRQSLGQGPEFLIYFQGTGAADDSGLPNDRFFAVRPEGSVSTLKIQRTERGDSAVYLCASSYSGGANEQFFGPGTRLTVL.

CDR3 in amino acids: CASSVAGDREPYEQYF. The CDR3 DNA reads as TGTGCCAGCAGCGTAGCTGGGGACAGGGAACCCTACGAGCAGTACTTC. The genes are TRBV9 and TRBJ2-7; 9 bases line up with TRBD1. The CDR3 has 16 amino acids. V shed 0 bases, J shed 2 bases, and the junction held 6 bases outside the gene matches. Germline CDR1 and CDR2: SGDLS and YYNGEE.

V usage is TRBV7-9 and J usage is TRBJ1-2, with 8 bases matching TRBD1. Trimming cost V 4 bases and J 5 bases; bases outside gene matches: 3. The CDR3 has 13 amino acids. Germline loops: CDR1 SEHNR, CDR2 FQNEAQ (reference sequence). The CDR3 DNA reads TGTGCCAGCAGCTCTAGACAGGGGTATGGCTACACCTTC. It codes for CASSSRQGYGYTF.

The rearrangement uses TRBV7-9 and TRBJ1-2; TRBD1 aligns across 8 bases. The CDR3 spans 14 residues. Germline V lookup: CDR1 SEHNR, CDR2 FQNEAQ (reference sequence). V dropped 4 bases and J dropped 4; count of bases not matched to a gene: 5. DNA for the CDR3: TGTGCCAGCAGCTCACAGGGGGTAGGCTATGGCTACACCTTC. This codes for CASSSQGVGYGYTF.

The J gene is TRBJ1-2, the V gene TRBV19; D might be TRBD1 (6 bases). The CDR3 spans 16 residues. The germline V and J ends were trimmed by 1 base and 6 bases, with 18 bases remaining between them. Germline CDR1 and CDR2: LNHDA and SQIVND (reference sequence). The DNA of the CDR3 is TGTGCCAGTAGTATAGCCGATTCCAACAGGGCTGATGGCTACACCTTC. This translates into CASSIADSNRADGYTF.

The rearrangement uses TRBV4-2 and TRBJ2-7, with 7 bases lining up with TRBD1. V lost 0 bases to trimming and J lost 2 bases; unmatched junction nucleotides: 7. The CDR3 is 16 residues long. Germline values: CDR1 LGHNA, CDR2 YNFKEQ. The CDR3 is CASSQDEPDRAYEQYF. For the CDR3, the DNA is TGTGCCAGCAGCCAAGATGAGCCCGACAGGGCCTACGAGCAGTACTTC.

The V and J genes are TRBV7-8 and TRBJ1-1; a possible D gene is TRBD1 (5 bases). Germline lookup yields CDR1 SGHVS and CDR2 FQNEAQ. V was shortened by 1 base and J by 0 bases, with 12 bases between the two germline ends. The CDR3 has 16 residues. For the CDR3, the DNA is TGTGCCAGCAGCTTAGACAGGTATGGAGTGAACACTGAAGCTTTCTTT. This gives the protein CASSLDRYGVNTEAFF. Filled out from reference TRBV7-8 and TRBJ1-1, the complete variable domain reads GAGVSQSPRYKVAKRGQDVALRCDPISGHVSLFWYQQALGQGPEFLTYFQNEAQLDKSGLPSDRFFAERPEGSVSTLKIQRTQQEDSAVYLCASSLDRYGVNTEAFFGQGTRLTVV.

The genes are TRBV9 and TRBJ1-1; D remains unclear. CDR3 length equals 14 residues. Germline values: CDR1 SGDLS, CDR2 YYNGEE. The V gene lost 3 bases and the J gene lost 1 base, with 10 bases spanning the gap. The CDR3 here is CASSASKWNTEAFF. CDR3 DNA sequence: TGTGCCAGCAGCGCAAGCAAGTGGAACACTGAAGCTTTCTTT.

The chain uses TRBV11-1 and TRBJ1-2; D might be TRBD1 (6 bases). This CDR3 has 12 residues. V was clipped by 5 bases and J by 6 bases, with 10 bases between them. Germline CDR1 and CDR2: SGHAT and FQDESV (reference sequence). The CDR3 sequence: CASSRGQHGYTF. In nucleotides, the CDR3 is TGTGCCAGCAGCCGCGGACAGCATGGCTACACCTTC. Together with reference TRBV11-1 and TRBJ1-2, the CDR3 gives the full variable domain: EAEVAQSPRYKITEKSQAVAFWCDPISGHATLYWYRQILGQGPELLVQFQDESVVDDSQLPKDRFSAERLKGVDSTLKIQPAELGDSAMYLCASSRGQHGYTFGSGTRLTVV.

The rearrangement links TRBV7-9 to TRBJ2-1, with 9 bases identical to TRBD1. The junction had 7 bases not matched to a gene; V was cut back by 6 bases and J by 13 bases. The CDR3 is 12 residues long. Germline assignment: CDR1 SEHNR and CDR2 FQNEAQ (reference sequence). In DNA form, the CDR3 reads TGTGCCAGCAGGCGGACAGGGGTTCATCAGTTCTTC. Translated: CASRRTGVHQFF.

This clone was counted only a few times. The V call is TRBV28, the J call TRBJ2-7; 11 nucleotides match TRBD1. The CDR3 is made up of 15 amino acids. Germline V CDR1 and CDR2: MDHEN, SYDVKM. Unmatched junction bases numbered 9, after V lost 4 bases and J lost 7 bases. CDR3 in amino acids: CASSSVGDRGREQYF. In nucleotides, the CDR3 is TGTGCCAGCAGTTCCGTTGGGGACAGGGGGAGGGAGCAGTACTTC.

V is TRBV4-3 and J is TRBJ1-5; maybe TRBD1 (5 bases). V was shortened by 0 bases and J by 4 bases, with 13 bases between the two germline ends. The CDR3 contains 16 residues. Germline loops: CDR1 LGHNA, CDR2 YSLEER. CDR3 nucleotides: TGCGCCAGCAGCCAAGATTCATCAGGGAGGAATCAGCCCCAGCATTTT. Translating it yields CASSQDSSGRNQPQHF.

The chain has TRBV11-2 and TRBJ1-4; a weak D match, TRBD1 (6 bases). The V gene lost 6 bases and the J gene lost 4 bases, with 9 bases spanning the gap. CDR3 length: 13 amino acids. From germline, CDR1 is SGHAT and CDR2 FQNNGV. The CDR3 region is CASRGGVNEKLFF. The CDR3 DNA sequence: TGTGCCAGCAGAGGGGGTGTTAATGAAAAACTGTTTTTT. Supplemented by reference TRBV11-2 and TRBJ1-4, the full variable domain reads EAGVAQSPRYKIIEKRQSVAFWCNPISGHATLYWYQQILGQGPKLLIQFQNNGVVDDSQLPKDRFSAERLKGVDSTLKIQPAKLEDSAVYLCASRGGVNEKLFFGSGTQLSVL.

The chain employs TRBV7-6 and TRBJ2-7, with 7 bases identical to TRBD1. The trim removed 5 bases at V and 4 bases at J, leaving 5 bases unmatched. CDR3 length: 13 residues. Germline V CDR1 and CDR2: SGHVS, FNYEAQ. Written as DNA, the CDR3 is TGTGCCAGCAGCACGGGACAGCTTTACGAGCAGTACTTC. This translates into CASSTGQLYEQYF.

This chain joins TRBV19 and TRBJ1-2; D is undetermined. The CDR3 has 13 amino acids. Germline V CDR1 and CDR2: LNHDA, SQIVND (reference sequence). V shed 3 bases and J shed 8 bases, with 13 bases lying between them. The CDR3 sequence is CASSMREAGGYTF. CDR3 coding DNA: TGTGCCAGTAGTATGCGAGAGGCGGGCGGCTACACCTTC.

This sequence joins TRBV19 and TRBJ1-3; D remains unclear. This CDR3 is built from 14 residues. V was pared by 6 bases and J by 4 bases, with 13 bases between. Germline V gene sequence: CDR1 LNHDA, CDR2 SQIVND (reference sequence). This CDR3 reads CASRFGDSGNTIYF. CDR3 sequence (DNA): TGTGCCAGTAGGTTCGGCGACTCCGGAAACACCATATATTTT.

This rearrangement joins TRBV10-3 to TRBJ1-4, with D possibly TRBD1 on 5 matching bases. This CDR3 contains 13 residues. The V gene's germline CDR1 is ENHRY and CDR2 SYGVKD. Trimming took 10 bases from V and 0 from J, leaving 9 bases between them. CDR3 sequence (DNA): TGTGCCACCCGACAGCCAACTAATGAAAAACTGTTTTTT. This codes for CATRQPTNEKLFF.

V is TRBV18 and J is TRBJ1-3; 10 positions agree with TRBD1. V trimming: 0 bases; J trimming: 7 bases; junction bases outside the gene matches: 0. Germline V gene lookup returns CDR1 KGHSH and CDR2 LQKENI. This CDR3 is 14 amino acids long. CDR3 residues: CASSPPDRGNTIYF. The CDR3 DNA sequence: TGTGCCAGCTCACCACCGGACAGGGGGAACACCATATATTTT.